A single sample gave rise to the 27 T cell receptor beta chains below, sequenced in a study of control samples from healthy donors and cancer patients. TCRdb keeps only in-frame clones here, not all; method: immunoSEQ multiplex PCR. The repertoire holds about 180,000 clones, 85% to 95% seen once, with around 1.3% in the top ten. The sequencing sample was made of blood. The receptors here all came from a woman between 18 and 29 years old in good health.

The J gene is TRBJ1-2, the V gene TRBV12-3 or TRBV12-4, with TRBD1 as a possible D gene (6 bases). There are 13 residues in the CDR3. The ends were cut back, 1 base at V and 13 bases at J, with 16 bases in the middle. The CDR3 bases are TGTGCCAGCAGTTTAGATCGATCAGGGGTTTCCACCTTC. Its translation: CASSLDRSGVSTF.

The rearrangement links TRBV6-5 to TRBJ1-1; D is unresolved. This CDR3 spans 15 amino acids. The V gene's germline CDR1 is MNHEY and CDR2 SVGAGI. Trimming shortened V by 0 bases and J by 1 base, and 9 bases separated the two germline ends. CDR3 region: CASSYSMIENTEAFF. CDR3 bases: TGTGCCAGCAGTTACTCGATGATAGAGAACACTGAAGCTTTCTTT.

The rearrangement links TRBV4-3 to TRBJ1-6; D call uncertain. CDR3 length: 13 amino acids. Germline V gives CDR1 LGHNA, CDR2 YSLEER. V lost 1 base, J lost 9 bases, and 7 bases lay in between. The CDR3 sequence: CASSQGTSSPLHF. In DNA form, the CDR3 reads TGCGCCAGCAGCCAAGGAACGAGTTCACCCCTCCACTTT.

The chain is built from TRBV7-2 and TRBJ1-1; the D is unclear. This CDR3 is built from 12 residues. The V end was cut by 3 bases, the J end by 0 bases, with 2 bases between. The germline V gene encodes CDR1 SGHTA and CDR2 FQGNSA. In DNA form, the CDR3 reads TGTGCCAGCAGCTTTGTGAACACTGAAGCTTTCTTT. This gives the protein CASSFVNTEAFF. Complete variable domain (other parts from reference TRBV7-2 and TRBJ1-1): GAGVSQSPSNKVTEKGKDVELRCDPISGHTALYWYRQSLGQGLEFLIYFQGNSAPDKSGLPSDRFSAERTGGSVSTLTIQRTQQEDSAVYLCASSFVNTEAFFGQGTRLTVV.

The gene calls are TRBV11-2 and TRBJ1-5, with D hard to call. The V gene lost 0 bases and the J gene lost 6 bases, with 6 bases spanning the gap. Looked up from germline, CDR1 is SGHAT and CDR2 is FQNNGV. The CDR3 covers 13 residues. The CDR3 DNA reads as TGTGCCAGCAGCTTAGATATAGGTCAGCCCCAGCATTTT. It yields the protein CASSLDIGQPQHF.

The chain uses TRBV7-2 and TRBJ2-1; 9 nucleotides match TRBD2. There are 15 residues in the CDR3. The V and J ends lost 5 bases and 4 bases, in that order; junction bases with no gene match: 6. Germline V gives CDR1 SGHTA, CDR2 FQGNSA. The CDR3 sequence is CASSERGAQYNEQFF. The CDR3 nucleotides read TGTGCCAGCAGCGAGCGGGGGGCCCAGTACAATGAGCAGTTCTTC.

The chain combines TRBV7-2 with TRBJ1-3; unclear D gene. The germline gives CDR1 SGHTA, CDR2 FQGNSA. Trimming removed 2 bases at V and 0 bases at J, with 11 bases between. This CDR3 contains 16 residues. The CDR3 nucleotides are TGTGCCAGCAGCTTAAGGTCGGCCGTCTCTGGAAACACCATATATTTT. The encoded protein is CASSLRSAVSGNTIYF.

The chain is built from TRBV5-8 and TRBJ1-2, with TRBD1 matching 9 bases. Germline trimming cut 6 bases from V and 2 bases from J; bases unmatched to any gene: 11. Per germline, CDR1 SGHTS and CDR2 YDEGEE. The CDR3 consists of 16 residues. The DNA for the CDR3 is TGTGCCAGCACCCGGTTTACCGGGACAGGGAACTATGGCTACACCTTC. As protein: CASTRFTGTGNYGYTF.

The gene calls are TRBV19 and TRBJ2-3; 12 positions match TRBD1. The CDR3 contains 17 residues. The V gene's germline CDR1 is LNHDA and CDR2 SQIVND (reference sequence). J gave up 3 bases and V 2 bases, and 6 bases lay outside the gene matches. This chain's CDR3 is CASSISRDRGRTDTQYF. Here the CDR3 DNA reads TGTGCCAGTAGTATAAGCCGGGACAGGGGGCGGACAGATACGCAGTATTTT.

The CDR3 here is CASSPTGDYGYTF. The DNA of the CDR3 is TGTGCCAGCAGCCCAACAGGTGACTATGGCTACACCTTC. V is TRBV3-1 (or the pseudogene TRBV3-2) and J is TRBJ1-2; D is perhaps TRBD1 (5 bases). Trimming shortened V by 4 bases and J by 3 bases, and 9 bases separated the two germline ends. CDR1 and CDR2 (germline): LGHDT, YNNKEL (reference sequence). The CDR3 consists of 13 residues.

The rearrangement uses TRBV14 and TRBJ2-7, with no clear D. Trimming pared 4 bases from V and 6 bases from J, leaving 10 bases between. Germline V CDR1 and CDR2: SGHDN, FVKESK. This CDR3 is 12 amino acids long. CDR3 in amino acids: CASSRLVREQYF. CDR3 bases: TGTGCCAGCAGCCGCCTTGTACGCGAGCAGTACTTC. The entire variable domain, with the rest obtained from reference TRBV14 and TRBJ2-7, is as follows: EAGVTQFPSHSVIEKGQTVTLRCDPISGHDNLYWYRRVMGKEIKFLLHFVKESKQDESGMPNNRFLAERTGGTYSTLKVQPAELEDSGVYFCASSRLVREQYFGPGTRLTVT.

The chain employs TRBV11-1 and TRBJ2-1; 7 bases line up with TRBD2. CDR3 length: 16 amino acids. The germline gives CDR1 SGHAT, CDR2 FQDESV (reference sequence). The V gene end was trimmed by 1 base and the J gene end by 7 bases; junction bases not matched to a gene: 10. CDR3 residues: CASSLGYGGGSNEQFF. DNA for the CDR3: TGTGCCAGCAGCTTAGGTTATGGGGGAGGGAGTAATGAGCAGTTCTTC.

This clone appeared once. This chain links TRBV28 with TRBJ1-4, with 8 bases that match TRBD1. J gave up 3 bases and V 8 bases, and 2 bases lay outside the gene matches. Germline V gene lookup returns CDR1 MDHEN and CDR2 SYDVKM. CDR3 length: 13 amino acids. The CDR3 sequence is CASARGPNEKLFF. Written as DNA, the CDR3 is TGTGCCAGCGCCAGGGGGCCTAATGAAAAACTGTTTTTT.

V usage is TRBV4-2 and J usage is TRBJ2-6; no reliable D call. The V gene's germline CDR1 is LGHNA and CDR2 YNFKEQ. The CDR3 contains 17 residues. The germline V and J ends were trimmed by 2 bases and 0 bases, with 11 bases remaining between them. The DNA for the CDR3 is TGTGCCAGCAGCCAAACCAGTACAAGCTCTGGGGCCAACGTCCTGACTTTC. Protein: CASSQTSTSSGANVLTF.

The chain employs TRBV7-2 and TRBJ1-5, with TRBD1 as a possible D gene (5 bases). CDR1 is SGHTA, CDR2 FQGNSA, per germline. CDR3 size: 15 residues. The germline V and J ends were trimmed by 0 bases and 5 bases, with 11 bases remaining between them. CDR3: CASSLAIGGHQPQHF. As DNA, the CDR3 is TGTGCCAGCAGCTTAGCGATCGGGGGACATCAGCCCCAGCATTTT. The complete variable domain, with remaining parts taken from reference TRBV7-2 and TRBJ1-5, reads GAGVSQSPSNKVTEKGKDVELRCDPISGHTALYWYRQSLGQGLEFLIYFQGNSAPDKSGLPSDRFSAERTGGSVSTLTIQRTQQEDSAVYLCASSLAIGGHQPQHFGDGTRLSIL.

The chain employs TRBV5-1 and TRBJ2-3, with 7 bases lining up with TRBD2. CDR1 SGHRS and CDR2 YFSETQ come from the germline V gene. This CDR3 spans 14 amino acids. The V and J ends lost 6 bases and 5 bases, in that order; junction bases with no gene match: 9. In DNA, the CDR3 is TGCGCCAGCATTGGACTGGCGGGGGAAGATACGCAGTATTTT. This encodes CASIGLAGEDTQYF.

The chain recombines TRBV21-1 with TRBJ2-3. TRBV21-1 is recorded as a pseudogene. CDR3 length: 18 residues. DNA of the CDR3: TGTGCCAGCAGCAAAGGAAGCAAGGGATGTCATAGCACAGATACGCAGTATTTT. Its translation: CASSKGSKGCHSTDTQYF.

This clone was found a few times. This chain connects TRBV10-1 to TRBJ1-1, with D unclear. This CDR3 region has 13 residues. Trimming took 5 bases from V and 1 from J, leaving 8 bases between them. Germline assignment: CDR1 WNHNN and CDR2 SYGVQD (reference sequence). For the CDR3, the DNA is TGCGCCAGCAGTCGCCTAAAGAACACTGAAGCTTTCTTT. Protein product: CASSRLKNTEAFF.

About this clone: Other DNA sequences in this sample translate to the same CDR3. This chain links TRBV5-5 with TRBJ1-2; the D gene is possibly TRBD1 (5 bases). CDR3 size: 15 residues. Germline CDR1 reads SGHKS; CDR2 reads YYEKEE (reference sequence). V was pared by 0 bases and J by 2 bases, with 11 bases between. CDR3 loop: CASSLAWDGNYGYTF. CDR3 DNA sequence: TGTGCCAGCAGCTTGGCCTGGGACGGGAACTATGGCTACACCTTC.

V gene TRBV7-6 combines with J gene TRBJ1-4, with 10 nucleotides matching TRBD1. This CDR3 region has 18 residues. The V gene's germline CDR1 is SGHVS and CDR2 FNYEAQ. V shed 1 base, J shed 15 bases, and the junction held 20 bases outside the gene matches. The CDR3 bases are TGTGCCAGCAGCTTAGATGGGTCAACCGGGACAGGGGTCCAAGTTGTGTTTTTT. As protein: CASSLDGSTGTGVQVVFF. The entire variable domain, with the rest obtained from reference TRBV7-6 and TRBJ1-4, is as follows: GAGVSQSPRYKVTKRGQDVALRCDPISGHVSLYWYRQALGQGPEFLTYFNYEAQQDKSGLPNDRFSAERPEGSISTLTIQRTEQRDSAMYRCASSLDGSTGTGVQVVFFGSGTQLSVL.

V is TRBV28 and J is TRBJ1-6; the D is unclear. V was shortened by 6 bases and J by 11 bases, with 17 bases between the two germline ends. CDR3 length equals 14 residues. CDR1 and CDR2 (germline): MDHEN, SYDVKM. The CDR3 loop is CASSPARVEPPLHF. The CDR3 coding sequence is TGTGCCAGCAGCCCCGCTCGGGTCGAGCCACCCCTCCACTTT. The complete variable domain, with remaining parts taken from reference TRBV28 and TRBJ1-6, reads DVKVTQSSRYLVKRTGEKVFLECVQDMDHENMFWYRQDPGLGLRLIYFSYDVKMKEKGDIPEGYSVSREKKERFSLILESASTNQTSMYLCASSPARVEPPLHFGNGTRLTVT.

V and J are TRBV7-9 and TRBJ2-1, with TRBD2 matching 7 bases. J gave up 11 bases and V 5 bases, and 12 bases lay outside the gene matches. This CDR3 contains 14 residues. Germline-derived CDR1 and CDR2 are SEHNR and FQNEAQ (reference sequence). The CDR3 here is CASSRPPPGLQQFF. The DNA of the CDR3 is TGTGCCAGCAGCCGCCCCCCTCCGGGACTACAGCAGTTCTTC.

The genes are TRBV27 and TRBJ1-6; D is unclear. This CDR3 has 13 amino acids. CDR1 and CDR2 (germline): MNHEY, SMNVEV (reference sequence). The V end lost 4 bases, the J end lost 4 bases, and 5 bases lay between the germline ends. This CDR3 reads CASSWGYNSPLHF. CDR3 DNA: TGTGCCAGCAGTTGGGGTTATAATTCACCCCTCCACTTT.

The gene calls are TRBV9 and TRBJ1-2; the D is unclear. The CDR3 has 18 amino acids. Germline V gives CDR1 SGDLS, CDR2 YYNGEE. The V end lost 0 bases, the J end lost 1 base, and 19 bases lay between the germline ends. The chain's CDR3 is CASSVEPRFGADNYGYTF. The CDR3 region has the DNA TGTGCCAGCAGCGTAGAACCCCGGTTTGGAGCCGATAACTATGGCTACACCTTC.

The table lists this clone with a count of one. This rearrangement joins TRBV7-2 to TRBJ2-2; the D is unclear. The CDR3 loop spans 15 amino acids. The V gene's germline CDR1 is SGHTA and CDR2 FQGNSA. The V and J ends lost 5 bases and 0 bases respectively, with 10 bases between them. This CDR3 is CASSHSLSNTGELFF. The CDR3, as DNA: TGTGCCAGCAGCCACTCACTCTCGAACACCGGGGAGCTGTTTTTT. Supplemented by reference TRBV7-2 and TRBJ2-2, the full variable domain reads GAGVSQSPSNKVTEKGKDVELRCDPISGHTALYWYRQSLGQGLEFLIYFQGNSAPDKSGLPSDRFSAERTGGSVSTLTIQRTQQEDSAVYLCASSHSLSNTGELFFGEGSRLTVL.

V gene TRBV6-5 combines with J gene TRBJ2-1; D possibly corresponds to TRBD2 (5 bases). This CDR3 contains 11 residues. CDR1 MNHEY and CDR2 SVGAGI come from the germline V gene. V lost 4 bases and J lost 10, with 8 bases in between. CDR3 protein: CASSSGNEQFF. In DNA form, the CDR3 reads TGTGCCAGCAGTTCGGGGAACGAGCAGTTCTTC.

This chain connects TRBV19 to TRBJ1-2, with 9 bases matching TRBD1. Germline CDR1 and CDR2: LNHDA and SQIVND (reference sequence). Trimming took 2 bases from V and 7 from J; bases not matched to a gene: 11. CDR3 size: 16 residues. The CDR3 loop is CASSITRGTGILGYTF. The CDR3 DNA sequence: TGTGCCAGTAGTATAACCCGAGGGACAGGGATTCTTGGCTACACCTTC. Combining the CDR3 with reference TRBV19 and TRBJ1-2 gives the whole variable domain DGGITQSPKYLFRKEGQNVTLSCEQNLNHDAMYWYRQDPGQGLRLIYYSQIVNDFQKGDIAEGYSVSREKKESFPLTVTSAQKNPTAFYLCASSITRGTGILGYTFGSGTRLTVV.